This T cell receptor beta chain was captured by sequencing in a study of cytomegalovirus exposure and HLA in healthy donors. Worth noting for this clone: Its target is unknown.

These donors, healthy bone marrow donors, were studied. The CDR3 has 14 residues. V dropped 4 bases and J dropped 4 bases, with 15 bases sitting between them. The germline V gene has CDR1 SQVTM and CDR2 ANQGSEA. The study, taken as a whole, reports: Some segments of the V type, notably TRBV6-2 and TRBV6-3, were excluded as indistinguishable. Investigators reported 150 to 200 TCR beta chains as tied to cytomegalovirus. Testing in vitro showed three CMV-associated chains specific for CMV antigens.

The PCR employed 60 Vbeta primers together with 13 Jbeta primers. Data came from immunoSEQ multiplex PCR; TCRdb stores just in-frame clones and leaves some out. This table holds over 75,000 clones, about a tenth found once. The TCR comes from a man aged 50 or older in good health and CMV-seropositive. Sequenced input: PBMCs. The chain combines TRBV29-1 with TRBJ2-3; D unresolved. The CDR3 is CSVASLGDPDTQYF. The CDR3 DNA reads TGCAGCGTTGCCTCCTTAGGAGACCCAGATACGCAGTATTTT.